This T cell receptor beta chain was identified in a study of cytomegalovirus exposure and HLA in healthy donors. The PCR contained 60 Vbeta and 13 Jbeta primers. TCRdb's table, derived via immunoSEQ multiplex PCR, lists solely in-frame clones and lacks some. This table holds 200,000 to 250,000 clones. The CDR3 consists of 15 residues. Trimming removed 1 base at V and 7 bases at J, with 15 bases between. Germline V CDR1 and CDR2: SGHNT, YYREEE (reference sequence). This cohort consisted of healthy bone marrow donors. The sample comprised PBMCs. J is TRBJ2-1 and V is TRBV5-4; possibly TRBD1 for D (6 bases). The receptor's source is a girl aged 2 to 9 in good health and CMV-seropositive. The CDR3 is CASSLFGVRGNEQFF. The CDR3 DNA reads TGTGCCAGCAGCTTGTTTGGTGTAAGGGGGAATGAGCAGTTCTTC.